The 12 T cell receptor beta chains listed next were all sequenced from one sample in a study of PD-L1 blockade in urothelial cancer. Profiling relied on immunoSEQ multiplex PCR, and the TCRdb table lists in-frame clones only, not all of them. The table has some 84,000 clones, over 80% seen once. The source material was PBMCs, sampled around atezolizumab (anti-PD-L1) treatment. All receptors derive from a man in his 70s with urothelial cancer.

The chain has TRBV11-2 and TRBJ1-4; 9 positions match TRBD1. Germline CDR1 SGHAT, CDR2 FQNNGV. The V and J ends lost 5 bases and 7 bases, in that order; junction bases with no gene match: 8. The CDR3 covers 15 residues. Here the CDR3 DNA reads TGTGCCAGCAGCCCCCTCCGGGACAGGGCTGAAAAACTGTTTTTT. Amino acid sequence: CASSPLRDRAEKLFF.

The chain recombines TRBV2 with TRBJ1-5, with TRBD1 as a possible D gene (6 bases). V lost 7 bases, J lost 0 bases, and 16 bases lay in between. Germline lookup yields CDR1 SNHLY and CDR2 FYNNEI. The CDR3 is 16 residues long. CDR3: CASKEEGVYSNQPQHF. The CDR3 DNA follows: TGTGCCAGCAAGGAAGAGGGGGTCTATAGCAATCAGCCCCAGCATTTT.

This clone has a handful of counts. The V and J genes are TRBV4-1 and TRBJ2-1; D perhaps matches TRBD2 (5 bases). The V gene lost 1 base and the J gene lost 9 bases, with 16 bases spanning the gap. Germline-derived CDR1 and CDR2 are MGHRA and YSYEKL. The CDR3 covers 15 residues. The CDR3 is CASSQGPGVGGEQFF. The DNA of the CDR3 is TGCGCCAGCAGCCAAGGGCCCGGAGTCGGAGGTGAGCAGTTCTTC.

The rearrangement joins TRBV10-3 to TRBJ1-2; 8 positions match TRBD1. J gave up 4 bases and V 6 bases, and 4 bases lay outside the gene matches. Germline V gene sequence: CDR1 ENHRY, CDR2 SYGVKD. The CDR3 totals 13 residues. The CDR3 is CAISTDRGYGYTF. CDR3 in DNA: TGTGCCATCAGCACTGACAGGGGCTATGGCTACACCTTC.

V usage is TRBV7-8 and J usage is TRBJ1-5; 9 bases match TRBD1. V shed 1 base and J 11 bases; nucleotides not matched to a gene: 3. In germline, CDR1 is SGHVS, CDR2 FQNEAQ. This CDR3 spans 13 amino acids. Here the CDR3 reads CASSLVTGGTQHF. In DNA, the CDR3 is TGTGCCAGCAGCTTAGTAACAGGGGGCACCCAGCATTTT.

Of note for this clone: Its ends do not fully match the called genes, so a read error is possible. The same CDR3 can be traced to other DNA sequences in this sample. The rearrangement joins TRBV7-2 to TRBJ1-1; D unresolved. CDR1 SGHTA and CDR2 FQGNSA come from the germline V gene. The CDR3 loop spans 13 amino acids. CDR3 nucleotides: TGTGCCAGTAGCTTAGTGGAGGGTGGTGAAGCTTTCTTT. This codes for CASSLVEGGEAFF.

The chain combines TRBV10-3 with TRBJ1-2; possibly TRBD1 for D (6 bases). Trimming took 3 bases from V and 6 from J, leaving 17 bases between them. The germline V gene has CDR1 ENHRY and CDR2 SYGVKD. This CDR3 has 15 residues. CDR3 sequence reads: CAISDSTQTGHGYTF. CDR3 DNA: TGTGCCATCAGTGACTCGACACAGACAGGCCATGGCTACACCTTC.

This rearrangement joins TRBV7-2 to TRBJ2-3, with a weak D call TRBD2 (6 bases). The CDR3 has 14 residues. Germline V gene lookup returns CDR1 SGHTA and CDR2 FQGNSA. Trimming stripped 7 bases from V and 6 bases from J, with 17 bases between. CDR3 in DNA: TGTGCCAGCAACCCTTGGGCGGGGCCGGATACGCAGTATTTT. Translating gives CASNPWAGPDTQYF.

This chain uses TRBV9 with TRBJ1-4, with D unresolved. The CDR3 contains 15 residues. V gave up 0 bases and J gave up 5 bases, with 11 bases separating them. CDR1 is SGDLS and CDR2 is YYNGEE in the germline V gene. The CDR3 bases are TGTGCCAGCAGCGTAGCTGCAGGCGACAATGAAAAACTGTTTTTT. This sequence encodes CASSVAAGDNEKLFF. The full variable domain, completed using reference TRBV9 and TRBJ1-4, is DSGVTQTPKHLITATGQRVTLRCSPRSGDLSVYWYQQSLDQGLQFLIQYYNGEERAKGNILERFSAQQFPDLHSELNLSSLELGDSALYFCASSVAAGDNEKLFFGSGTQLSVL.

The chain links TRBV18 to TRBJ2-1, with TRBD2 identical over 8 bases. Losses at the gene ends were 0 bases for V and 5 bases for J; bases not matched to a gene: 15. The CDR3 contains 19 residues. Germline CDR1 and CDR2: KGHSH and LQKENI. The CDR3 DNA is TGTGCCAGCTCACCACCGCTCAGCGGGAGACCGGGAGGGGACAATGAGCAGTTCTTC. As protein: CASSPPLSGRPGGDNEQFF.

The chain recombines TRBV27 with TRBJ2-1, with 8 bases matching TRBD2. V dropped 4 bases and J dropped 6; count of bases not matched to a gene: 5. Germline V gene lookup returns CDR1 MNHEY and CDR2 SMNVEV (reference sequence). The CDR3 consists of 14 residues. For the CDR3, the DNA is TGTGCCAGCAGTTGGGGACTAGGTAGCAATGAGCAGTTCTTC. Translating it yields CASSWGLGSNEQFF.

The chain is built from TRBV9 and TRBJ1-1, with D perhaps matching TRBD1 (6 bases). The CDR3 length is 14 residues. The ends were cut back, 0 bases at V and 1 base at J, with 7 bases in the middle. From germline, CDR1 is SGDLS and CDR2 YYNGEE. For the CDR3, the DNA is TGTGCCAGCAGCGTAGAGGGACAGAACACTGAAGCTTTCTTT. It translates to CASSVEGQNTEAFF.